This T cell receptor (beta chain) was sequenced during a study of T cell changes during pregnancy in multiple sclerosis. Clones were read by immunoSEQ multiplex PCR, and TCRdb kept only the in-frame ones, dropping some. The top ten clones hold 0.61% of a sample with some 48,000 clones, around 90% of them seen once. Trimming removed 6 bases from V and 3 bases from J; junction bases left unmatched: 4. Germline assignment: CDR1 MDHEN and CDR2 SYDVKM. The CDR3 is made up of 13 amino acids. Sequences were derived from CD4+ T cells from peripheral blood mononuclear cells, sampled after pregnancy. This TCR was recovered from a female donor in good health, enrolled as a control in a pregnancy study. The chain combines TRBV28 with TRBJ1-1; TRBD1 aligns across 7 bases. In nucleotides, the CDR3 is TGTGCCAGCAGCGAGGGGGCCTACACTGAAGCTTTCTTT. It yields the protein CASSEGAYTEAFF.